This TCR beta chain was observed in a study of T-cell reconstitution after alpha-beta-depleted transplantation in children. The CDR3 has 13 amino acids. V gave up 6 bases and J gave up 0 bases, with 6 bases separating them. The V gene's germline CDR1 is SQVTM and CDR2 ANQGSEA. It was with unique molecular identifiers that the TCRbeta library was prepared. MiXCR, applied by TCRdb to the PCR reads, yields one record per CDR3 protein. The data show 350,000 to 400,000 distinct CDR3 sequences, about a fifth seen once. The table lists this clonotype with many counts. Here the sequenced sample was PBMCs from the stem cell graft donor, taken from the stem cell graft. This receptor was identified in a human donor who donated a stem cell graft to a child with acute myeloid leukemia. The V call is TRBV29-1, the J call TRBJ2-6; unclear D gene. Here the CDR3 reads CSVLRSGANVLTF. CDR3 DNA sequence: TGCAGCGTCCTTCGCTCTGGGGCCAACGTCCTGACTTTC.